A single sample is the source of the 20 T cell receptor beta chains below, sequenced in a study of early T cells in non-severe SARS-CoV-2 infection. TCRdb re-called the 5' RACE reads through MiXCR, storing one row per CDR3 protein. The repertoire includes tens of thousands of distinct CDR3 sequences, more than 9% of them detected once, and 4.5% sits in the top ten. The sample was whole blood. The source is an adult who was a healthcare worker with PCR-confirmed SARS-CoV-2 infection or an uninfected control (not recorded which).

The chain links TRBV10-3 to TRBJ1-2, with no clear D. The length of the CDR3 is 13 residues. The V gene lost 5 bases and the J gene lost 8 bases, with 15 bases spanning the gap. Germline CDR1 ENHRY, CDR2 SYGVKD. The CDR3 region is CAISLTGSEGYTF. CDR3 DNA: TGTGCCATCAGTTTGACTGGATCGGAGGGCTACACCTTC.

This clonotype has only a few counts. V is TRBV9 and J is TRBJ1-3; D possibly corresponds to TRBD1 (6 bases). V lost 5 bases and J lost 4, with 7 bases in between. Germline lookup yields CDR1 SGDLS and CDR2 YYNGEE. There are 12 residues in the CDR3. The CDR3 sequence: CASRGQGNTIYF. DNA for the CDR3: TGTGCCAGCAGGGGACAAGGAAACACCATATATTTT.

The genes are TRBV2 and TRBJ1-5; D is perhaps TRBD1 (5 bases). From germline, CDR1 is SNHLY and CDR2 FYNNEI. Deletions cut 6 bases from V and 3 bases from J, with 18 bases between. The CDR3 has 16 residues. This CDR3 is CASSPFGGETNQPQHF. The CDR3, as DNA: TGTGCCAGCAGCCCTTTTGGGGGGGAGACCAATCAGCCCCAGCATTTT.

The chain uses TRBV7-9 and TRBJ2-2, with 10 nucleotides matching TRBD2. The length of the CDR3 is 15 residues. Trimming removed 6 bases from V and 5 bases from J; junction bases left unmatched: 6. Germline V gene data show CDR1 as SEHNR and CDR2 as FQNEAQ (reference sequence). The CDR3 DNA sequence: TGTGCCAGCAGACCTAGCGGGAGTCTTACCGGGGAGCTGTTTTTT. Translation gives CASRPSGSLTGELFF.

This clonotype was seen a few times. The gene calls are TRBV10-1 and TRBJ2-1, with TRBD2 matching over 11 bases. Per the germline V gene, CDR1 is WNHNN and CDR2 is SYGVQD (reference sequence). This CDR3 region has 17 residues. Trimming at V came to 2 bases and at J to 3 bases, leaving 6 bases not matched to a gene. The CDR3 loop reads CASSEALAGGHYNEQFF. Here the CDR3 DNA reads TGCGCCAGCAGTGAGGCCTTAGCGGGGGGGCACTACAATGAGCAGTTCTTC.

This clonotype was counted at least ten times. The V and J genes are TRBV27 and TRBJ1-1; D possibly corresponds to TRBD1 (6 bases). The CDR3 is 13 residues long. Germline CDR1 MNHEY, CDR2 SMNVEV (reference sequence). Trimming shortened V by 3 bases and J by 5 bases, and 10 bases separated the two germline ends. The CDR3 loop is CASSLQGRTEAFF. The CDR3 DNA is TGTGCCAGCAGTTTGCAGGGGAGAACTGAAGCTTTCTTT.

This clonotype was seen at least ten times. The chain joins TRBV27 to TRBJ2-5, with D uncertain. Germline values: CDR1 MNHEY, CDR2 SMNVEV (reference sequence). Deletions cut 1 base from V and 1 base from J, with 7 bases between. This CDR3 is built from 14 residues. The CDR3 protein is CASSLLGVQETQYF. The CDR3 bases are TGTGCCAGCAGTTTATTGGGCGTCCAAGAGACCCAGTACTTC.

This clonotype has ten or more counts. V usage is TRBV6-6 and J usage is TRBJ2-1; 9 nucleotides line up with TRBD2. The CDR3 covers 15 residues. The V and J ends lost 0 bases and 4 bases, in that order; junction bases with no gene match: 1. Germline V CDR1 and CDR2: MNHNY, SVGAGI (reference sequence). Written as DNA, the CDR3 is TGTGCCAGCAGTTACTCAAGCGGGAGGTACAATGAGCAGTTCTTC. It specifies CASSYSSGRYNEQFF.

The chain carries TRBV7-2 and TRBJ1-2; a possible D gene is TRBD1 (6 bases). The CDR3 runs to 13 residues. V lost 0 bases and J 8 bases, leaving 10 bases between the germline ends. Germline V gene data show CDR1 as SGHTA and CDR2 as FQGNSA. CDR3 sequence reads: CASSLARDNGYTF. The CDR3 coding sequence is TGTGCCAGCAGCTTAGCCAGGGACAACGGCTACACCTTC.

Details on this clonotype: Given a much more abundant clone one base away, this may be a read error. This rearrangement joins TRBV7-2 to TRBJ2-1, with TRBD2 matching over 11 bases. This CDR3 region has 16 residues. CDR1 SGHTA and CDR2 FQGNSA come from the germline V gene. This CDR3 reads CANSSSSGRHYNEQFF. CDR3 DNA: TGTGCCAACAGCTCTTCTAGCGGGAGGCACTACAATGAGCAGTTCTTC.

This clonotype has only a few counts. This chain connects TRBV9 to TRBJ2-7, with 11 bases that match TRBD2. The CDR3 extends over 15 amino acids. Germline V gives CDR1 SGDLS, CDR2 YYNGEE. V lost 2 bases to trimming and J lost 2 bases; unmatched junction nucleotides: 3. CDR3 DNA: TGTGCCAGCAGCGTCGGGACTAGCGGACCCTACGAGCAGTACTTC. It specifies CASSVGTSGPYEQYF.

This chain links TRBV11-2 with TRBJ2-7; 8 bases match TRBD1. This CDR3 is built from 13 residues. The V segment lost 5 bases and the J segment 7 bases; nucleotides outside the gene matches: 7. Per germline, CDR1 SGHAT and CDR2 FQNNGV. Here the CDR3 reads CASSPDRAREQYF. In DNA, the CDR3 is TGTGCCAGCAGCCCGGACAGGGCCCGGGAGCAGTACTTC.

This clonotype was observed a few times. The chain carries TRBV11-2 and TRBJ1-2; D remains unclear. CDR1 is SGHAT and CDR2 is FQNNGV in the germline V gene. This CDR3 spans 13 amino acids. Trimming removed 5 bases from V and 7 bases from J, with 14 bases in between. This CDR3 reads CASSPLSSGGYTF. CDR3 in DNA: TGTGCCAGCAGCCCTCTTAGCTCCGGTGGCTACACCTTC.

Written as DNA, the CDR3 is TGTGCCAGCAGCCTTGATTTTCTGGGGACGGGCAACGAGCAGTACTTC. This translates into CASSLDFLGTGNEQYF. V and J are TRBV5-4 and TRBJ2-7; D is perhaps TRBD1 or TRBD2 (5 bases each). The germline V and J ends were trimmed by 4 bases and 5 bases, with 22 bases remaining between them. CDR3 size: 16 residues. Germline V lookup: CDR1 SGHNT, CDR2 YYREEE (reference sequence).

The chain uses TRBV6-1 and TRBJ2-7, with 11 bases matching TRBD2. Germline lookup yields CDR1 MNHNS and CDR2 SASEGT. CDR3 length: 15 residues. Germline trimming cut 0 bases from V and 3 bases from J; bases unmatched to any gene: 1. DNA for the CDR3: TGTGCCAGCAGTGAAGCCGGGACTAGCGGCTACGAGCAGTACTTC. The encoded protein is CASSEAGTSGYEQYF.

This clonotype has at least ten counts. The chain carries TRBV6-2 or TRBV6-3 and TRBJ1-6; 7 bases map to TRBD1. J lost 5 bases, V lost 7 bases, and 2 bases had no gene match. The CDR3 sequence is 13 residues long. Germline-derived CDR1 and CDR2 are MNHEY and SVGEGT. The CDR3, as DNA: TGTGCCAGCACAAGGGGGCATAATTCACCCCTCCACTTT. It codes for CASTRGHNSPLHF.

This clonotype has just a few counts. The chain couples TRBV9 to TRBJ1-2; D is unresolved. Between the trimmed V and J ends, which lost 1 base and 3 bases, there was a span of 10 bases. This CDR3 contains 14 residues. The germline V gene has CDR1 SGDLS and CDR2 YYNGEE. The CDR3 sequence: CASSVSSIDYGYTF. Here the CDR3 DNA reads TGTGCCAGCAGCGTAAGCTCGATCGACTATGGCTACACCTTC.

In this sample, this clonotype turned up many times. CDR3: CASSYGGSSGNTIYF. As DNA, the CDR3 is TGTGCCAGCAGTTACGGGGGAAGCTCTGGAAACACCATATATTTT. This chain joins TRBV28 and TRBJ1-3; a weak D match, TRBD1 (5 bases). This CDR3 is built from 15 residues. Germline loops: CDR1 MDHEN, CDR2 SYDVKM. The V end was cut by 4 bases, the J end by 0 bases, with 10 bases between. Complete variable domain (other parts from reference TRBV28 and TRBJ1-3): DVKVTQSSRYLVKRTGEKVFLECVQDMDHENMFWYRQDPGLGLRLIYFSYDVKMKEKGDIPEGYSVSREKKERFSLILESASTNQTSMYLCASSYGGSSGNTIYFGEGSWLTVV.

V and J are TRBV29-1 and TRBJ1-4; D call uncertain. The CDR3 length is 13 residues. The V gene's germline CDR1 is SQVTM and CDR2 ANQGSEA. Trimming shortened V by 5 bases and J by 4 bases, and 11 bases separated the two germline ends. CDR3 sequence (DNA): TGCAGCGTTAAGGGTCAGGATAATGAAAAACTGTTTTTT. The encoded protein is CSVKGQDNEKLFF. The full variable domain, in which reference TRBV29-1 and TRBJ1-4 provide the parts outside the CDR3, is SAVISQKPSRDICQRGTSLTIQCQVDSQVTMMFWYRQQPGQSLTLIATANQGSEATYESGFVIDKFPISRPNLTFSTLTVSNMSPEDSSIYLCSVKGQDNEKLFFGSGTQLSVL.

The gene calls are TRBV6-4 and TRBJ2-2; tentatively, D is TRBD1 (6 bases). The CDR3 spans 15 residues. The V end was cut by 5 bases, the J end by 0 bases, with 10 bases between. Germline V lookup: CDR1 MRHNA, CDR2 SNTAGT. CDR3 region: CASSPDRSNTGELFF. The DNA for the CDR3 is TGTGCCAGCAGTCCGGACAGATCGAACACCGGGGAGCTGTTTTTT.